What follows describes a single T cell receptor beta chain. No fewer than 7 million PBMCs went into each sample. Every sample gave at least 5 micrograms of total RNA when it was extracted. The sample is drawn from a study of blood T cells in healthy people across ages. PCR was performed a second time for roughly 7 to 11 cycles using a sample-barcoded 5' primer and a J-beta primer mix. Paired-end reads containing CDR3 totaled no fewer than 2.5 million for each sample. One entry per CDR3 protein, called by TCRdb with MiXCR from the 5' RACE reads. This table holds fewer than 2,000,000 distinct CDR3 sequences, about two fifths found once. CDR3 length: 15 amino acids. In germline, CDR1 is SGHTA, CDR2 FQGNSA. V dropped 0 bases and J dropped 7; count of bases not matched to a gene: 5.

The chain couples TRBV7-2 to TRBJ2-1; 8 bases fit TRBD1. The specimen was blood. The source is a human donor in good health. The CDR3 DNA follows: TGTGCCAGCAGCTTAGCGCCCAGGGGGCTAAATGAGCAGTTCTTC. Protein: CASSLAPRGLNEQFF. The full variable domain, its missing parts supplied by reference TRBV7-2 and TRBJ2-1, is GAGVSQSPSNKVTEKGKDVELRCDPISGHTALYWYRQSLGQGLEFLIYFQGNSAPDKSGLPSDRFSAERTGGSVSTLTIQRTQQEDSAVYLCASSLAPRGLNEQFFGPGTRLTVL.